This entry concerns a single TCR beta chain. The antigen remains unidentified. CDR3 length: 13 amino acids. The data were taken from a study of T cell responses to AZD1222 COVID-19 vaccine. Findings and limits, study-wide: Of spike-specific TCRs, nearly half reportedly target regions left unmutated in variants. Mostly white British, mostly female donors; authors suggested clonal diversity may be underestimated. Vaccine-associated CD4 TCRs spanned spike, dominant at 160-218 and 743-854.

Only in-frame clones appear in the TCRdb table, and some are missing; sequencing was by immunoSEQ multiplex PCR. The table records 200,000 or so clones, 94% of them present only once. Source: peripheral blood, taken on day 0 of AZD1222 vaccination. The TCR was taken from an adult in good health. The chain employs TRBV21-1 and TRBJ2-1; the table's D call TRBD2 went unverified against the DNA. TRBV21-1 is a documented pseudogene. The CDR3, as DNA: TGTGCCAGCAGCAAGCCCCGGGACTACGGGTGGTTCTTC. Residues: CASSKPRDYGWFF.